The present entry profiles one TCR beta chain with its context. Its antigen is as yet unknown. The junction shows a germline mismatch at one end, possibly a read error. This sample is drawn from a study of Graves' ophthalmopathy and Graves' hyperthyroidism. Study details: Researchers obtained peripheral blood at initial diagnosis, before any treatment had begun. Overall study results and limits: The study's model predicted ophthalmopathy progression at 70.59% sensitivity and almost 75% specificity.

The sequenced template was RNA, covering the TCR beta CDR3 region. First-round RT-PCR with HTBI primers preceded a second-round multiplex PCR. Each CDR3 protein gets one entry after TCRdb re-called the multiplex PCR reads with MiXCR. The table records some 250,000 distinct CDR3 sequences, about 46% of them present only once. Germline lookup yields CDR1 WSHSY and CDR2 SAAADI. The CDR3 has 15 residues. No donor had other autoimmune disease, uncontrolled infection, pregnancy or lactation. Specimen: peripheral blood. The V call is TRBV10-2, the J call TRBJ2-7; 8 bases map to TRBD2. This TCR was recovered from an adult man with Graves' ophthalmopathy. The CDR3 is CASSLGAGEPHEQYF. In DNA, the CDR3 is TGTGCCAGCAGTTTGGGAGCGGGAGAGCCCCACGAGCAGTACTTC.